A single sample gave rise to the 25 T cell receptor beta chains below, sequenced in a study of graft-versus-host responses after intestinal transplantation. Here immunoSEQ multiplex PCR was the method, and the copy in TCRdb shows in-frame clones only, minus some. Here the sample spans more than 60,000 clones, 90% being singletons. Antigens of these TCRs are unknown. The sequences come from unstimulated CD8+ T cells sorted from spleen or lymph node cells, collected before intestinal transplant. The receptors originated from a human donor who received an intestinal transplant.

This clone was recorded only once. The rearrangement uses TRBV9 and TRBJ2-1; 9 bases agree with TRBD2. With 3 bases clipped from V and 6 bases from J, the junction kept 7 bases outside the gene matches. This CDR3 region has 15 residues. Germline assignment: CDR1 SGDLS and CDR2 YYNGEE. CDR3 sequence: CASSASGAPGNEQFF. In DNA form, the CDR3 reads TGTGCCAGCAGCGCTAGCGGGGCCCCGGGCAATGAGCAGTTCTTC.

The chain couples TRBV9 to TRBJ2-4, with TRBD1 as a possible D gene (6 bases). The V and J ends lost 2 bases and 8 bases respectively, with 14 bases between them. CDR3 size: 14 residues. Germline V gives CDR1 SGDLS, CDR2 YYNGEE. CDR3 nucleotides: TGTGCCAGCAGCGTTGGGGGCCTTGAGGACATTCAGTACTTC. It codes for CASSVGGLEDIQYF.

This clone occurred a few times. J is TRBJ2-1 and V is TRBV7-3; 9 bases align to TRBD2. V shed 5 bases, J shed 8 bases, and the junction held 10 bases outside the gene matches. The CDR3 loop spans 15 amino acids. The V gene's germline CDR1 is SGHTA and CDR2 FQGTGA. DNA of the CDR3: TGTGCCAGCAGCCAAGCGGGGGGCCCCTTCTATGAGCAGTTCTTC. Its translation: CASSQAGGPFYEQFF.

This CDR3 is CASSDRDRGNEKLFF. CDR3 DNA sequence: TGTGCCAGCAGCGACCGGGACAGGGGAAATGAAAAACTGTTTTTT. This chain uses TRBV2 with TRBJ1-4, with 10 positions matching TRBD1. V was clipped by 6 bases and J by 5 bases; unmatched bases: 6. The CDR3 covers 15 residues. The germline gives CDR1 SNHLY, CDR2 FYNNEI.

The rearrangement links TRBV4-1 to TRBJ1-2, with 10 positions matching TRBD1. Germline lookup yields CDR1 MGHRA and CDR2 YSYEKL. The CDR3 totals 15 residues. Unmatched junction bases numbered 2, after V lost 0 bases and J lost 4 bases. The CDR3, as DNA: TGCGCCAGCAGCCAAGATAGGACAGGGGGCTATGGCTACACCTTC. It translates to CASSQDRTGGYGYTF.

The chain couples TRBV7-9 to TRBJ2-1; 7 bases align to TRBD1. This CDR3 is built from 17 residues. The germline V gene has CDR1 SEHNR and CDR2 FQNEAQ (reference sequence). V was pared by 5 bases and J by 8 bases, with 18 bases of the junction left unmatched. The CDR3 is CASSPPPGQSSEDEQFF. The CDR3 DNA is TGTGCCAGCAGCCCCCCCCCGGGACAGTCCTCGGAGGATGAGCAGTTCTTC.

The rearrangement joins TRBV27 to TRBJ2-7; D is possibly TRBD2 (7 bases). With 5 bases removed from V and 0 bases from J, the gap between germline ends came to 20 bases. The V gene's germline CDR1 is MNHEY and CDR2 SMNVEV (reference sequence). This CDR3 is 17 amino acids long. The CDR3 DNA reads as TGTGCCAGCAGTACCTCGGGGGGCCCGGACTTCTCCTACGAGCAGTACTTC. Its translation: CASSTSGGPDFSYEQYF.

The chain has TRBV9 and TRBJ1-2; TRBD1 aligns across 7 bases. The CDR3 length is 12 residues. Germline assignment: CDR1 SGDLS and CDR2 YYNGEE. The V segment lost 3 bases and the J segment 8 bases; nucleotides outside the gene matches: 4. The CDR3 loop is CASSAQGTGYTF. The CDR3 nucleotides are TGTGCCAGCAGCGCACAGGGGACGGGCTACACCTTC. Combining the CDR3 with reference TRBV9 and TRBJ1-2 gives the whole variable domain DSGVTQTPKHLITATGQRVTLRCSPRSGDLSVYWYQQSLDQGLQFLIQYYNGEERAKGNILERFSAQQFPDLHSELNLSSLELGDSALYFCASSAQGTGYTFGSGTRLTVV.

The J gene is TRBJ2-7, the V gene TRBV6-7; TRBD1 aligns across 7 bases. Being an ORF, TRBV6-7 has a function that is uncertain. V lost 3 bases, J lost 5 bases, and 7 bases stayed unmatched. The CDR3 loop spans 14 amino acids. Here the CDR3 reads CASSYRTGGDEQYF. CDR3 coding DNA: TGTGCCAGCAGTTATCGGACAGGCGGAGACGAGCAGTACTTC.

The chain has TRBV6-5 and TRBJ2-1; 8 nucleotides line up with TRBD2. Germline V lookup: CDR1 MNHEY, CDR2 SVGAGI. The ends lost 9 bases at V and 8 bases at J; junction bases unmatched: 3. The CDR3 has 11 amino acids. The CDR3 sequence is CASTAGDEQFF. The CDR3 coding sequence is TGTGCCAGTACAGCGGGGGATGAGCAGTTCTTC.

This clone was recorded only once. V gene TRBV13 combines with J gene TRBJ2-5; the D gene is possibly TRBD2 (7 bases). Deletions cut 6 bases from V and 5 bases from J, with 16 bases between. There are 14 residues in the CDR3. The germline V gene encodes CDR1 PRHDT and CDR2 FYEKMQ (reference sequence). The CDR3 sequence: CASSHSGGVETQYF. CDR3 in DNA: TGTGCCAGCAGTCACTCGGGGGGCGTCGAGACCCAGTACTTC.

As regards this clone: One junction end does not reproduce the germline sequence, and a read error may be involved. CDR3 bases: TGTACCACCAGCAGCGGACAGGCCTACGAGCAGTACTTC. Translating it yields CTTSSGQAYEQYF. The rearrangement links TRBV15 to TRBJ2-7; 7 nucleotides line up with TRBD1. The CDR3 covers 13 residues. CDR1 is LNHNV, CDR2 YYDKDF, per germline (reference sequence).

The V gene is TRBV7-9, the J gene TRBJ1-1; D perhaps matches TRBD1 (6 bases). The CDR3 contains 13 residues. Germline V gene lookup returns CDR1 SEHNR and CDR2 FQNEAQ (reference sequence). V gave up 6 bases and J gave up 0 bases, with 8 bases separating them. The DNA for the CDR3 is TGTGCCAGCAGGGGGACACTGAACACTGAAGCTTTCTTT. Amino acids: CASRGTLNTEAFF.

This sequence joins TRBV7-9 and TRBJ2-7; D may be TRBD1 (6 bases). The germline V and J ends were trimmed by 5 bases and 0 bases, with 11 bases remaining between them. The CDR3 runs 14 residues. Germline lookup yields CDR1 SEHNR and CDR2 FQNEAQ (reference sequence). The CDR3 here is CASSQTGSSYEQYF. The CDR3 DNA reads TGTGCCAGCAGCCAAACAGGGAGCTCCTACGAGCAGTACTTC.

V gene TRBV6-1 combines with J gene TRBJ2-5; TRBD2 matches at 8 bases. Germline trimming cut 2 bases from V and 0 bases from J; bases unmatched to any gene: 8. Germline CDR1 reads MNHNS; CDR2 reads SASEGT. This CDR3 has 17 residues. The CDR3 coding sequence is TGTGCCAGCAGTGAACCTTCAGCGGGAGCCCACCAAGAGACCCAGTACTTC. Translated, it gives CASSEPSAGAHQETQYF.

This clone was counted once. Sequence at one end of the junction differs from germline and may be a read error. DNA of the CDR3: TGTGCTAGCAGCGAGACAGGGGCGGTAACCGGGGAGCTGTTTTTT. This encodes CASSETGAVTGELFF. The chain carries TRBV7-7 and TRBJ2-2; 8 bases align to TRBD1. The germline CDR1 and CDR2 sequences are SSHAT and FNYEAQ (reference sequence). The length of the CDR3 is 15 residues.

Concerning this clone itself: A junction boundary mismatches the germline segment, possibly from a read error. The rearrangement joins TRBV7-7 to TRBJ2-7; D remains ambiguous. Germline V gene sequence: CDR1 SSHAT, CDR2 FNYEAQ (reference sequence). This CDR3 has 13 amino acids. The CDR3 DNA reads as TGTGCTAGCAGCTTAGGGCCAGCGTGGGAGCAGTACTTC. As protein: CASSLGPAWEQYF.

The CDR3 loop reads CAIGAGPGTSNGYTF. CDR3 in DNA: TGTGCCATCGGGGCTGGACCCGGGACAAGCAATGGCTACACCTTC. The chain combines TRBV10-3 with TRBJ1-2; perhaps TRBD1 as D (6 bases). CDR1 ENHRY and CDR2 SYGVKD come from the germline V gene. Trimming shortened V by 8 bases and J by 6 bases, and 22 bases separated the two germline ends. The CDR3 is 15 residues long.

V and J are TRBV12-5 and TRBJ2-7; 7 bases line up with TRBD2. J was trimmed by 2 bases and V by 5 bases; bases with no gene match: 9. The germline gives CDR1 LGHNT, CDR2 FRNRAP. This CDR3 comprises 15 residues. The CDR3, as DNA: TGTGCTAGTGGTCCGGGACTAACCAATCCCTACGAGCAGTACTTC. It translates to CASGPGLTNPYEQYF.

V is TRBV9 and J is TRBJ1-2; maybe TRBD1 (6 bases). V was clipped by 0 bases and J by 7 bases, with 13 bases between them. CDR3 length: 14 amino acids. Germline V gene sequence: CDR1 SGDLS, CDR2 YYNGEE. The CDR3 loop reads CASSVGGGLGGYTF. The CDR3 bases are TGTGCCAGCAGCGTAGGGGGGGGGCTAGGTGGCTACACCTTC.

The chain has TRBV19 and TRBJ2-7, with 7 bases that match TRBD2. The CDR3 runs to 13 residues. Per germline, CDR1 LNHDA and CDR2 SQIVND (reference sequence). Losses at the gene ends were 3 bases for V and 3 bases for J; bases not matched to a gene: 2. The CDR3: CASSIGEGYEQYF. CDR3 bases: TGTGCCAGTAGTATTGGGGAGGGCTACGAGCAGTACTTC.

The chain carries TRBV7-9 and TRBJ2-5; maybe TRBD2 (5 bases). The CDR3 length is 17 residues. Trimming removed 1 base at V and 2 bases at J, with 17 bases between. Looked up from germline, CDR1 is SEHNR and CDR2 is FQNEAQ (reference sequence). The CDR3 region is CASSLGGGWQEQETQYF. The CDR3 DNA is TGTGCCAGCAGCTTAGGTGGAGGTTGGCAGGAACAAGAGACCCAGTACTTC. Full variable domain (remainder filled in from reference TRBV7-9 and TRBJ2-5): DTGVSQNPRHKITKRGQNVTFRCDPISEHNRLYWYRQTLGQGPEFLTYFQNEAQLEKSRLLSDRFSAERPKGSFSTLEIQRTEQGDSAMYLCASSLGGGWQEQETQYFGPGTRLLVL.

As DNA, the CDR3 is TGTGCCAGCAGCCCTCGAGCGGCCATCACCTACGAGCAGTACTTC. Its translation: CASSPRAAITYEQYF. V usage is TRBV4-2 and J usage is TRBJ2-7; TRBD2 is a possible D gene (5 bases). The V and J ends lost 4 bases and 2 bases respectively, with 15 bases between them. Germline assignment: CDR1 LGHNA and CDR2 YNFKEQ. This CDR3 spans 15 amino acids.

The genes are TRBV19 and TRBJ1-5, with D perhaps TRBD1 (5 bases). The CDR3 length is 14 residues. CDR1 is LNHDA, CDR2 SQIVND, per germline (reference sequence). Trimming removed 5 bases from V and 1 base from J, with 9 bases in between. Here the CDR3 DNA reads TGTGCCAGTAGTCCACGACAGAGCAATCAGCCCCAGCATTTT. It specifies CASSPRQSNQPQHF.

The gene calls are TRBV6-5 and TRBJ2-7; possible D gene TRBD2, 5 bases. The germline V and J ends were trimmed by 0 bases and 9 bases, with 12 bases remaining between them. This CDR3 comprises 13 residues. Germline V gene lookup returns CDR1 MNHEY and CDR2 SVGAGI. CDR3 sequence reads: CASSYSSGNGQYF. CDR3 DNA sequence: TGTGCCAGCAGTTACTCCTCGGGAAATGGGCAGTACTTC.